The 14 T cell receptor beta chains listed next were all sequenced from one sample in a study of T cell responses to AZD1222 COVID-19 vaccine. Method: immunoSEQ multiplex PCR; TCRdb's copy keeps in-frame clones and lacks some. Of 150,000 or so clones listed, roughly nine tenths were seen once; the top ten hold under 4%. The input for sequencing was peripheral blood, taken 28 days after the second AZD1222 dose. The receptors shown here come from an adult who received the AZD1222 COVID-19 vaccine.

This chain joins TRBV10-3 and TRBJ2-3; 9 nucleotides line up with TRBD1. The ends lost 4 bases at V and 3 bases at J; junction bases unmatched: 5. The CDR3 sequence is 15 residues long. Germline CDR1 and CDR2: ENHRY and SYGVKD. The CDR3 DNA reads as TGTGCCATCAGTGCGGGACAGGGTAAGACAGATACGCAGTATTTT. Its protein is CAISAGQGKTDTQYF.

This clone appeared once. CDR3 in DNA: TGTGCCAGCAGCCATTTCAACCGGGACTTCTCCTACGAGCAGTACTTC. Protein: CASSHFNRDFSYEQYF. V usage is TRBV3-1 (or the pseudogene TRBV3-2) and J usage is TRBJ2-7; possible D gene TRBD2, 6 bases. V lost 3 bases and J lost 0, with 15 bases in between. There are 16 residues in the CDR3. Per germline, CDR1 LGHDT and CDR2 YNNKEL (reference sequence).

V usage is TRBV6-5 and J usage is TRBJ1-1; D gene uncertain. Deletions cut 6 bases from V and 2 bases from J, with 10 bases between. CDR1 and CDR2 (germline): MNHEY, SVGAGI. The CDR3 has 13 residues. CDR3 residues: CASRLYLNTEAFF. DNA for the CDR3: TGTGCCAGCAGACTATACCTAAACACTGAAGCTTTCTTT.

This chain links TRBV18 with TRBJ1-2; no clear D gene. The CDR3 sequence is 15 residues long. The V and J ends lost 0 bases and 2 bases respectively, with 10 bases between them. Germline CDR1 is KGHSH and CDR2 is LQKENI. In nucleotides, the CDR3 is TGTGCCAGCTCACCACCCAACGTGGCCAACTATGGCTACACCTTC. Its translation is CASSPPNVANYGYTF.

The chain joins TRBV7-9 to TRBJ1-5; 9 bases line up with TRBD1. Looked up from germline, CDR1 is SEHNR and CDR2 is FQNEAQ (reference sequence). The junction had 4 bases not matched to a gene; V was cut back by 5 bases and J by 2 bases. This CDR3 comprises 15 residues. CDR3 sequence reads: CASSKGQGGNQPQHF. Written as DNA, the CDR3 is TGTGCCAGCAGCAAGGGACAGGGTGGCAATCAGCCCCAGCATTTT.

The CDR3 region has the DNA TGTGCCAGCAGCGTAGAACCGATAGCCAAAAACATTCAGTACTTC. This encodes CASSVEPIAKNIQYF. The chain has TRBV9 and TRBJ2-4; unclear D gene. The CDR3 has 15 amino acids. CDR1 SGDLS and CDR2 YYNGEE come from the germline V gene. V was pared by 0 bases and J by 0 bases, with 7 bases between.

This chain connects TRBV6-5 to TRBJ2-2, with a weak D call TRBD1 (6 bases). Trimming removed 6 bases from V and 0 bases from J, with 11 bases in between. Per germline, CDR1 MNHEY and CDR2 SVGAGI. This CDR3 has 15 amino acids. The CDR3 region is CASRDRDTNTGELFF. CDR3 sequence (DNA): TGTGCCAGCAGAGACCGGGACACGAACACCGGGGAGCTGTTTTTT.

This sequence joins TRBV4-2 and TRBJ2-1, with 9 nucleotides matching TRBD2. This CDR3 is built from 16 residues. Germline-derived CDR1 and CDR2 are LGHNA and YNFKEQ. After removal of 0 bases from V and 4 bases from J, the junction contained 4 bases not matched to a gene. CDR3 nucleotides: TGTGCCAGCAGCCAAGAGGTAGCGGGGGCTTACAATGAGCAGTTCTTC. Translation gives CASSQEVAGAYNEQFF.

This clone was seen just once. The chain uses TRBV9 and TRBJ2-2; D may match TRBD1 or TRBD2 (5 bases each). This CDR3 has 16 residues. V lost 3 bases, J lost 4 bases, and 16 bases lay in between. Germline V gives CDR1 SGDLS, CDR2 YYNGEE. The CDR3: CASSAPGTTLTGELFF. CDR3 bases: TGTGCCAGCAGCGCCCCCGGGACCACTCTCACCGGGGAGCTGTTTTTT. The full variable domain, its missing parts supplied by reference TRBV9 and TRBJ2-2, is DSGVTQTPKHLITATGQRVTLRCSPRSGDLSVYWYQQSLDQGLQFLIQYYNGEERAKGNILERFSAQQFPDLHSELNLSSLELGDSALYFCASSAPGTTLTGELFFGEGSRLTVL.

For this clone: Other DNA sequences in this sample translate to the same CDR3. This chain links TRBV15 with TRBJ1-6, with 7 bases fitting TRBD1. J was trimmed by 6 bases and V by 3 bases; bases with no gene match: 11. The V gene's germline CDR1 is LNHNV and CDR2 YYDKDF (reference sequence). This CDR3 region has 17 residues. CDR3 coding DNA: TGTGCCACCAGCAGTAACTCAGGGGGAAGGGTTAATTCACCCCTCCACTTT. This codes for CATSSNSGGRVNSPLHF.

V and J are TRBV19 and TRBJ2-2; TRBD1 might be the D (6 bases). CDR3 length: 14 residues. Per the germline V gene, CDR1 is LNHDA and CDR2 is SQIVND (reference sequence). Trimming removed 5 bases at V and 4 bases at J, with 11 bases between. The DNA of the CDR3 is TGTGCCAGTAGTCAACAGGGTGGCACCGGGGAGCTGTTTTTT. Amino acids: CASSQQGGTGELFF.

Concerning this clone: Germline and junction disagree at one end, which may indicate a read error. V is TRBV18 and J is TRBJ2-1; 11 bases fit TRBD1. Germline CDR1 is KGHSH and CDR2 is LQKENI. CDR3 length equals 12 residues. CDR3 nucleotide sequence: TGTGCCAGCTCACCGGGGGGACAGGGGGAGGTCTTC. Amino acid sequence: CASSPGGQGEVF.

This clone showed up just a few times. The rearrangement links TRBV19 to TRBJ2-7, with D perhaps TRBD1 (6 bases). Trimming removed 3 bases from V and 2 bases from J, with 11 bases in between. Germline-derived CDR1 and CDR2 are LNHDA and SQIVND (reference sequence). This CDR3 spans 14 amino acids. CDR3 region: CASSITGTPYEQYF. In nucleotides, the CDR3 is TGTGCCAGTAGTATCACAGGGACCCCCTACGAGCAGTACTTC.

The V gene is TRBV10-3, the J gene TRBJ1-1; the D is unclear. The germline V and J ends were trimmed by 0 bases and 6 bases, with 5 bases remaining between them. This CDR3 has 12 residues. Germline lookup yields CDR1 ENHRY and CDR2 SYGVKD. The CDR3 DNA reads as TGTGCCATCAGTGAGTCAACGGCTGAAGCTTTCTTT. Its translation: CAISESTAEAFF.